This TCR beta chain is drawn from a study of T cells in Graves' hyperthyroidism and ophthalmopathy. Study-level information: Initial diagnosis, before any treatment, was when peripheral blood was collected.

Regarding this clonotype: At one boundary the junction diverges from the germline segment, which might be a read error.

This CDR3 spans 15 amino acids. Per the germline V gene, CDR1 is SGHRS and CDR2 is YFSETQ. Amplification of TCR beta CDR3 regions used RNA as the template. Primed by the HTBI set, a first-round RT-PCR was run on the TCR CDR3. TCRdb re-called the multiplex PCR reads with MiXCR, one entry per CDR3 protein. The top ten clones hold about two fifths of a sample with about 300,000 distinct CDR3 sequences, approximately 19% of them seen once. For the diagnoses, clinical symptoms, serum thyroxine and TRAb, thyroid ultrasound and orbital computed tomography were used. J is TRBJ1-2 and V is TRBV5-1, with D possibly being TRBD1 (5 bases). The specimen was blood. The receptor was isolated from a man aged 50 to 59 with Graves' ophthalmopathy. CDR3 residues: CTSSLTGTSDRGYTF. In nucleotides, the CDR3 is TGCACCAGCAGTTTAACCGGGACTTCCGATCGTGGCTACACCTTC.